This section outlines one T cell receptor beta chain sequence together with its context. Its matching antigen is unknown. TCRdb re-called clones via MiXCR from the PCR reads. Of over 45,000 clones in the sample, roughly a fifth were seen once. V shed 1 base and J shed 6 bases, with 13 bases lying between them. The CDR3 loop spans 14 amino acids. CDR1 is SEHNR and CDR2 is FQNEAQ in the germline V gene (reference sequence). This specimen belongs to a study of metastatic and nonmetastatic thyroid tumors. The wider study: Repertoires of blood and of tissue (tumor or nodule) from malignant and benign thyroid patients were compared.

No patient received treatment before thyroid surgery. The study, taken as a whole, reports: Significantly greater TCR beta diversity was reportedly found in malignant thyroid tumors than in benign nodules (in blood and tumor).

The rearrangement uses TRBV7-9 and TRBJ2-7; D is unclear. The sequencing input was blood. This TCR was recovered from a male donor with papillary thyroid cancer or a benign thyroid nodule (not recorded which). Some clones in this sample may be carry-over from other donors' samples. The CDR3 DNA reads TGTGCCAGCAGCTTAGACGGTTCGGTTGCCGAGCAGTACTTC. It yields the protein CASSLDGSVAEQYF.